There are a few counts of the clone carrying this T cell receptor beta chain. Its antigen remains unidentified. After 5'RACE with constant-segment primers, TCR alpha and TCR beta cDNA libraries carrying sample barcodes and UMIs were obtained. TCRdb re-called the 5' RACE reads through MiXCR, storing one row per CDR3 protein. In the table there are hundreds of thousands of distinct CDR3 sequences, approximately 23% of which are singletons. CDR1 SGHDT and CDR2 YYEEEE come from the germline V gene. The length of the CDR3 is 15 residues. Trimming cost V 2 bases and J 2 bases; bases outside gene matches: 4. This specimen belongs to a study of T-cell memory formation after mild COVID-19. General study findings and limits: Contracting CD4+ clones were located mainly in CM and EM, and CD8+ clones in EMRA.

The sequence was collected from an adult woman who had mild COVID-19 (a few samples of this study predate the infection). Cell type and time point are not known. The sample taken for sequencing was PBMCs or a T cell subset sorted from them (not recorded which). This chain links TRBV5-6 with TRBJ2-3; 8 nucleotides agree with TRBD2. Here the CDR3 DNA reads TGTGCCAGCAGCTTCGGTAGCGGGGCCACAGATACGCAGTATTTT. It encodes CASSFGSGATDTQYF.